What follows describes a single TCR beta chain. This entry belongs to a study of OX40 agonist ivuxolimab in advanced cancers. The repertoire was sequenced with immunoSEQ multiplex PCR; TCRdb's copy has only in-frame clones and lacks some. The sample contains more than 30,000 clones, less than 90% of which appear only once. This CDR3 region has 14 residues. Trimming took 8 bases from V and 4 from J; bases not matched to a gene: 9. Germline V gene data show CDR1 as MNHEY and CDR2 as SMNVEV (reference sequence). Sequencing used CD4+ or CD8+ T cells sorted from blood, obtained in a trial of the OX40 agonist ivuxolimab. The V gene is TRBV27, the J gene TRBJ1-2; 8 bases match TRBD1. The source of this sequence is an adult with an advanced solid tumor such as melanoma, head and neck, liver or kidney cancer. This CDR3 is CASAGGPRLYGYTF. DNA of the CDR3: TGTGCCAGCGCAGGGGGCCCGCGACTCTATGGCTACACCTTC.